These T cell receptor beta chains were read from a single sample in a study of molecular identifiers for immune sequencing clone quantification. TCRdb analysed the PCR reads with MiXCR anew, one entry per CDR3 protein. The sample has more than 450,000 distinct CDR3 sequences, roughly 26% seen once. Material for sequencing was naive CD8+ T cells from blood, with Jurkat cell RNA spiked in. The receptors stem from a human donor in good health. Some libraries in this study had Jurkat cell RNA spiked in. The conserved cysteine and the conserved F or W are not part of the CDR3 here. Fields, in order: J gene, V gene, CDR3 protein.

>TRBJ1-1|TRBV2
ASSDGQPFEAF
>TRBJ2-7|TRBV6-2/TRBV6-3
ASSYLSGLEISYEQY
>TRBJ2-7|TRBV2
ASSASQGRPVAQY
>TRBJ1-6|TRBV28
ASSPSSSYNSPLH
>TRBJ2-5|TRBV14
ASSQDWGEETQY
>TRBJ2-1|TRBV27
ASSSGTGGFHEQF
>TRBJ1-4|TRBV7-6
ASSFSGPNEKLF
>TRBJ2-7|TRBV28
AIQGGRDGFWYEQY
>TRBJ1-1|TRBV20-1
SARASMTRIEAF
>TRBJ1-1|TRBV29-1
SVVGSNTEAF
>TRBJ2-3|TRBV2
ASKGFGDTQY
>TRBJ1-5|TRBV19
ASTIGTGGVQPQH
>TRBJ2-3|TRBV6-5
ASKEGVTTDTQY
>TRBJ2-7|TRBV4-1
ASSQDLAGVPGQY
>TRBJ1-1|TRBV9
ASSAPGTGNTEAF
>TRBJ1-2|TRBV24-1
ATSLGAQSYGYT
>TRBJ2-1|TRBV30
AWSGGGSYNEQF
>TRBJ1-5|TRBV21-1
ASRAGQSSNQPQH
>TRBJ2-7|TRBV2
ASSDFGAGVPYEQY
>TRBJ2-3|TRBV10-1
ASSESLDYEGADTQY
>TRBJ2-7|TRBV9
ASSVSAWGAYEQY
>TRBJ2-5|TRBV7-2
ASSENWAGVLETQY
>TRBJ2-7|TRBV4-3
ASSQERGLASWEQY
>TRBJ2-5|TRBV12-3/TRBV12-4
ASSPGLAGRETQY
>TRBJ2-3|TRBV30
AWSVGALYTDMQY
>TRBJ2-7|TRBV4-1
ASRETGGREQY
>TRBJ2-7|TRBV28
ASSQDLYEQY
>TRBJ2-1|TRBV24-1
ATSDNAGPYNEQF
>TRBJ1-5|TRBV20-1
SARDPQEGNQPQH
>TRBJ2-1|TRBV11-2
ASSLGSGYEQF
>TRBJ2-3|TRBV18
ASSPYRTSGSTDTQY
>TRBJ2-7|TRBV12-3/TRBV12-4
ASSFRGSGNEQY
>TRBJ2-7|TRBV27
ASSLYRGQYEQY
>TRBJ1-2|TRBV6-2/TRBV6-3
ASSSGQIYGYT
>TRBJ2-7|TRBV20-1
SGRQISDSSYEQY
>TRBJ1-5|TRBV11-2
ASSLGTGRRNQPQH
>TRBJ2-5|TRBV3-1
ASSQPGTNQETQY
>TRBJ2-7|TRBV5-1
ASSTVDRAGEQY
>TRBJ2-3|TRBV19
ASSSIGFTDTQY
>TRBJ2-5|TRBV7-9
ASSEVPSWDRGGTQY
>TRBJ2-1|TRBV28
ASSLWAQGHSSQNYNEQF
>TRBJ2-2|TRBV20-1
SARDYSYGENTGELF
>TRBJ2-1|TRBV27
ASSLSGEVDEQF
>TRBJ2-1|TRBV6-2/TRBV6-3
ASSYNPTGDRAYNEQF
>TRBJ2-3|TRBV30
AWSRDTQY
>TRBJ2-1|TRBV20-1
SAGDSGSSYNEQF
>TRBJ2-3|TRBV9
ASSVVTSGSLKTQY
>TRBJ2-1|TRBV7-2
ASSLRKGSYNEQF
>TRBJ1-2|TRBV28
ASSFAGTGYYGYT
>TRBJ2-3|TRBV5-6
ASSLALAGALDTDTQY
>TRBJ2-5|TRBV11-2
ASSSSNTQY
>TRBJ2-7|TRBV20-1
SAMIGYEQY
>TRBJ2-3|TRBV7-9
ASSATTGITDTQY
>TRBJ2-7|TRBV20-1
SASSSDRYYEQY